This TCR beta chain was obtained from a study of shared clonotypes between healthy human individuals. Overall study context: Contributing individuals were a couple of females and three males aged 18 to 49.

With respect to this clone: Antigen: not known.

A split of CD4+ cells into CD45RA+ naive and CD45RA-negative memory subsets was performed. TCRdb's copy holds only in-frame clones and misses some; the assay was immunoSEQ multiplex PCR. The sample lists 600,000 to 800,000 clones; approximately 77% were seen once. Findings and limits, study-wide: Shared clonotypes across all four donors exceeded non-shared ones in generation probability. Estimated clonotype richness was generally higher in naive than memory subsets.

The CDR3 runs to 16 residues. From germline, CDR1 is SGHAT and CDR2 FQNNGV. The V segment lost 1 base and the J segment 5 bases; nucleotides outside the gene matches: 6. Material for sequencing was memory CD4+ T cells sorted from blood. Subset reported: CD45RA-negative fraction. The chain recombines TRBV11-2 with TRBJ2-2; TRBD1 matches at 8 bases. The source is a woman aged 30 to 39 in good health. CDR3 region: CASSLVQGARTGELFF. The CDR3 region has the DNA TGTGCCAGCAGCTTAGTTCAGGGGGCGCGTACCGGGGAGCTGTTTTTT.